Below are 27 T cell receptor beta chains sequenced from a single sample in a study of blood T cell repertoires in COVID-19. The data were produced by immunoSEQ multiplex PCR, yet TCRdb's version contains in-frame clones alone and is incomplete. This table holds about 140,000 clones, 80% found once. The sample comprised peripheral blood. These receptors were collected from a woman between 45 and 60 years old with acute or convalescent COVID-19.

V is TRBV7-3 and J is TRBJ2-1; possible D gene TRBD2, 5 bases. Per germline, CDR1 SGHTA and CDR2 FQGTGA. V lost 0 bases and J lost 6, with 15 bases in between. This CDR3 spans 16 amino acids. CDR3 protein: CASSLTGGEFANEQFF. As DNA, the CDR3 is TGTGCCAGCAGCTTAACCGGAGGTGAGTTCGCCAATGAGCAGTTCTTC.

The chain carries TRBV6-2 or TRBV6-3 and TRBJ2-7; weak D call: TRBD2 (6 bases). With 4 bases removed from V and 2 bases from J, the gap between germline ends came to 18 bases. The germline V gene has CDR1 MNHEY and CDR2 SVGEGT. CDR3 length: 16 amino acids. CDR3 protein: CASSLYGWGGTYEQYF. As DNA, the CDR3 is TGTGCCAGCAGTTTATATGGATGGGGAGGAACCTACGAGCAGTACTTC.

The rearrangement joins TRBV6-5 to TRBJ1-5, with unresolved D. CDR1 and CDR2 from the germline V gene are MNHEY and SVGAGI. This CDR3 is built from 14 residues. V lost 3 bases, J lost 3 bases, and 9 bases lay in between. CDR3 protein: CASSYRQNNQPQHF. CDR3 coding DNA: TGTGCCAGCAGTTATCGACAAAACAATCAGCCCCAGCATTTT.

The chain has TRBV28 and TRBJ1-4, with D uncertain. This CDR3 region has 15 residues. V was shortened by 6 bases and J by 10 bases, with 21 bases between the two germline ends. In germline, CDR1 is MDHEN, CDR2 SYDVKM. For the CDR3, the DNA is TGTGCCAGCAGGTCCCCGGTGGAGCAGCTTGGAAAACTGTTTTTT. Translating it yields CASRSPVEQLGKLFF.

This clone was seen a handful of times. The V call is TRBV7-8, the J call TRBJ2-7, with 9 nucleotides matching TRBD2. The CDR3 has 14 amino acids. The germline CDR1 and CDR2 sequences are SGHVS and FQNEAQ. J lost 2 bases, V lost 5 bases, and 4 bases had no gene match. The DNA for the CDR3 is TGTGCCAGCAGCCTGACTAGCGGAACCTACGAGCAGTACTTC. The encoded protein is CASSLTSGTYEQYF.

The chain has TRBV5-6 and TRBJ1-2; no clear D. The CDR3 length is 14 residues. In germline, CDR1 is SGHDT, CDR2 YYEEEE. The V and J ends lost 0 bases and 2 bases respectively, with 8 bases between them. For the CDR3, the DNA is TGTGCCAGCAGCTTGGCCTCTCTAAACTATGGCTACACCTTC. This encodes CASSLASLNYGYTF. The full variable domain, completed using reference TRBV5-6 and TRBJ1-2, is DAGVTQSPTHLIKTRGQQVTLRCSPKSGHDTVSWYQQALGQGPQFIFQYYEEEERQRGNFPDRFSGHQFPNYSSELNVNALLLGDSALYLCASSLASLNYGYTFGSGTRLTVV.

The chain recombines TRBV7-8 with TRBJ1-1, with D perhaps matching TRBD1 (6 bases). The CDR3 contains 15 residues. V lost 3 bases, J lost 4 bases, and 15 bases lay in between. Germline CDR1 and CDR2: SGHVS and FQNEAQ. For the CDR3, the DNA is TGTGCCAGCAGCTTCAGTCACAGGGAGGGCACTGAAGCTTTCTTT. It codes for CASSFSHREGTEAFF. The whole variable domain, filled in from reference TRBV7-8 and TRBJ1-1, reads GAGVSQSPRYKVAKRGQDVALRCDPISGHVSLFWYQQALGQGPEFLTYFQNEAQLDKSGLPSDRFFAERPEGSVSTLKIQRTQQEDSAVYLCASSFSHREGTEAFFGQGTRLTVV.

The CDR3 spells CASSWTGSGNTIYF. CDR3 sequence (DNA): TGTGCCAGCAGCTGGACAGGGTCAGGAAACACCATATATTTT. The V call is TRBV7-2, the J call TRBJ1-3, with 8 bases fitting TRBD1. The germline gives CDR1 SGHTA, CDR2 FQGNSA. The V and J ends lost 4 bases and 4 bases, in that order; junction bases with no gene match: 3. This CDR3 contains 14 residues.

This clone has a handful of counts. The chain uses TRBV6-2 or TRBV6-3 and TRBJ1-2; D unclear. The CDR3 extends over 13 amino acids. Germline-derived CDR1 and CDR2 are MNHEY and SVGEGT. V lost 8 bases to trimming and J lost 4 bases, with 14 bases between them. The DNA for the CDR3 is TGTGCCAGCGGCCGCGGGCTAGGCTATGGCTACACCTTC. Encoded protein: CASGRGLGYGYTF.

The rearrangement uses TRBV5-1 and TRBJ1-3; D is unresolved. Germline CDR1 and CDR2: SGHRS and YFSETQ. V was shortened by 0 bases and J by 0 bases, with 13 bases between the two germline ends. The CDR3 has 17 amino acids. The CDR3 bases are TGCGCCAGCAGCTTGGCCGTGGGGAGCAGCTCTGGAAACACCATATATTTT. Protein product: CASSLAVGSSSGNTIYF. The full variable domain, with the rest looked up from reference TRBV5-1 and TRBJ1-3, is KAGVTQTPRYLIKTRGQQVTLSCSPISGHRSVSWYQQTPGQGLQFLFEYFSETQRNKGNFPGRFSGRQFSNSRSEMNVSTLELGDSALYLCASSLAVGSSSGNTIYFGEGSWLTVV.

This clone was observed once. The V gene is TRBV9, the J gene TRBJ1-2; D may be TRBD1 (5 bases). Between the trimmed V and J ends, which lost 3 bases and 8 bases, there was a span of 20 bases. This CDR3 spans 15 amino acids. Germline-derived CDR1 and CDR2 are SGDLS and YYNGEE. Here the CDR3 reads CASSAFATMRDGYTF. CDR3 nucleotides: TGTGCCAGCAGCGCGTTTGCCACAATGCGGGACGGCTACACCTTC.

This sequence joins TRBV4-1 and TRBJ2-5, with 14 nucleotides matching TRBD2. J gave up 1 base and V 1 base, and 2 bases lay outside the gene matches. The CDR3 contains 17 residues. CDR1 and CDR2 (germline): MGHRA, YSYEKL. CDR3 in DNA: TGCGCCAGCAGCCAAGGGACTAGCGGGGGGCTCCAAGAGACCCAGTACTTC. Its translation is CASSQGTSGGLQETQYF.

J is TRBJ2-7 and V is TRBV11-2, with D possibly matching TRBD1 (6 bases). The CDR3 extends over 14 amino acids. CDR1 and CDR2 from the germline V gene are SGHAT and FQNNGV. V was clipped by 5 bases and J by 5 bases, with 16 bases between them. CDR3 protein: CASSPRPGQHEQYF. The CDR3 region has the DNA TGTGCCAGCAGCCCCCGTCCGGGACAACACGAGCAGTACTTC.

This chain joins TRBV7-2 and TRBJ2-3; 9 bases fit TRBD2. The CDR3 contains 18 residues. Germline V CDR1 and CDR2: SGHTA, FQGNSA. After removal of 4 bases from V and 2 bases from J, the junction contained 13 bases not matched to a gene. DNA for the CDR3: TGTGCCAGCAGCTCCCCCGAGAGCGGGGGGTCCTACACAGATACGCAGTATTTT. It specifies CASSSPESGGSYTDTQYF.

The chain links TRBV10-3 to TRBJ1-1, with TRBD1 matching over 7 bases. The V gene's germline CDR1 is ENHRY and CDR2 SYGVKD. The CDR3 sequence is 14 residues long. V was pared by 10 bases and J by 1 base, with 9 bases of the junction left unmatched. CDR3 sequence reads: CAKNRDSQNTEAFF. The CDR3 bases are TGTGCCAAAAATCGGGACAGTCAGAACACTGAAGCTTTCTTT.

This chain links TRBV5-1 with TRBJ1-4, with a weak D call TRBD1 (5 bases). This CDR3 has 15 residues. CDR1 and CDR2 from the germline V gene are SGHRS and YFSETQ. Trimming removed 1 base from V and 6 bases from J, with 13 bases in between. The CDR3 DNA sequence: TGCGCCAGCAGCTTGCAGAGCACAGGTGATGAAAAACTGTTTTTT. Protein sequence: CASSLQSTGDEKLFF.

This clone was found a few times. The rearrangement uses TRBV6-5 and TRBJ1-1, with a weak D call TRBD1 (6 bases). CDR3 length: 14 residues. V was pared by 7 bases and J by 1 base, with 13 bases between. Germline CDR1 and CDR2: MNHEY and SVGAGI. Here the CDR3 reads CASTRGGANTEAFF. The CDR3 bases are TGTGCCAGCACTCGAGGGGGGGCGAACACTGAAGCTTTCTTT.

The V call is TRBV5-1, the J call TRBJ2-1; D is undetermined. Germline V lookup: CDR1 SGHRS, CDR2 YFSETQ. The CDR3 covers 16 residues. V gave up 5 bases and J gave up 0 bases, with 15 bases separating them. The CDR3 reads CASRAEYGGSYNEQFF. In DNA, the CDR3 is TGCGCCAGCAGGGCAGAATATGGTGGCTCCTACAATGAGCAGTTCTTC.

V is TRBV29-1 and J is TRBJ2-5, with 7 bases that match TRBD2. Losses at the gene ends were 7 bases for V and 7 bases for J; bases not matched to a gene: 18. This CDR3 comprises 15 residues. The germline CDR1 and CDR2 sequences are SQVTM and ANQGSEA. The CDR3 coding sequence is TGCAGCGGCCGAGGGAGGGTTAATGAAGGTCTGACCCAGTACTTC. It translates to CSGRGRVNEGLTQYF. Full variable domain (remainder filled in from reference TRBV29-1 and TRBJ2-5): SAVISQKPSRDICQRGTSLTIQCQVDSQVTMMFWYRQQPGQSLTLIATANQGSEATYESGFVIDKFPISRPNLTFSTLTVSNMSPEDSSIYLCSGRGRVNEGLTQYFGPGTRLLVL.

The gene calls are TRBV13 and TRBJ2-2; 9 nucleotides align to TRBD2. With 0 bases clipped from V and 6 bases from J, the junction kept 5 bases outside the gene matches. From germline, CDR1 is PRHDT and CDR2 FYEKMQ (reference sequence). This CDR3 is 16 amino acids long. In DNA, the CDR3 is TGTGCCAGCAGCTTAGGAGCGGGGGGTTACTCCGGGGAGCTGTTTTTT. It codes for CASSLGAGGYSGELFF.

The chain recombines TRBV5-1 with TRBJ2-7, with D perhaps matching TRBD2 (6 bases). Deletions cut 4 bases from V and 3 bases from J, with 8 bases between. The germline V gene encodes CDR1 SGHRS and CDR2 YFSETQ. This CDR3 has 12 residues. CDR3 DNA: TGCGCCAGCAGCCGGGAGCACTACGAGCAGTACTTC. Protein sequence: CASSREHYEQYF.

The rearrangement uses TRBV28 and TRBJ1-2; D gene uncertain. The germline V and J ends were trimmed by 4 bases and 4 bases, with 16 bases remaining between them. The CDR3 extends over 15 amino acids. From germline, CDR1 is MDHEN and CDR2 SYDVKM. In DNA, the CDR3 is TGTGCCAGCAGTTCTGGAGTAGTAGGCAGCTATGGCTACACCTTC. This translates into CASSSGVVGSYGYTF.

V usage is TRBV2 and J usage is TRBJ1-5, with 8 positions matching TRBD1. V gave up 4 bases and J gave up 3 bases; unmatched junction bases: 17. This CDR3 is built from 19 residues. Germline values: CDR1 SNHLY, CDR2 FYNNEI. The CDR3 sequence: CASSAPGNRGGWDNQPQHF. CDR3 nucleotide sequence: TGTGCCAGCAGTGCCCCCGGAAACAGGGGGGGGTGGGACAATCAGCCCCAGCATTTT.

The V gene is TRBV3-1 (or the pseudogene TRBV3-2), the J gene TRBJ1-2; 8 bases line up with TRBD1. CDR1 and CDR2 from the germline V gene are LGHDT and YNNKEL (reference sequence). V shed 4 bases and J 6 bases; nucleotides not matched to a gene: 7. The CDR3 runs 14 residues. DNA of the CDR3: TGTGCCAGCAGCCGGACAGGGATTCATGATGGCTACACCTTC. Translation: CASSRTGIHDGYTF.

The CDR3 sequence: CASSPLPAGGLNQPQHF. The CDR3 DNA sequence: TGTGCCAGCAGTCCACTCCCAGCAGGAGGGCTCAATCAGCCCCAGCATTTT. V gene TRBV6-6 combines with J gene TRBJ1-5; no reliable D call. This CDR3 is built from 17 residues. Germline CDR1 and CDR2: MNHNY and SVGAGI (reference sequence). V lost 5 bases, J lost 3 bases, and 20 bases lay in between.

The CDR3 coding sequence is TGTGCCAGCAGTGCCGGGACTGATGGAAACACCATATATTTT. This encodes CASSAGTDGNTIYF. The V gene is TRBV27, the J gene TRBJ1-3, with D possibly being TRBD1 (5 bases). Trimming pared 5 bases from V and 3 bases from J, leaving 11 bases between. This CDR3 has 14 residues. The germline CDR1 and CDR2 sequences are MNHEY and SMNVEV (reference sequence).

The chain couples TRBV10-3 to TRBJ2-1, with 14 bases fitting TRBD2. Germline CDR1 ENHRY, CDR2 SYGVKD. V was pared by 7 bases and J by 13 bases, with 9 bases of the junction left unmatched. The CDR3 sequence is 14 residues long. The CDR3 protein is CAITDGLAGGRQFF. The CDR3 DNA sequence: TGTGCCATCACAGATGGACTAGCGGGGGGAAGACAGTTCTTC.